The present T cell receptor beta chain was sequenced within a study of blood T cells in healthy people across ages. Whole-study findings and limits: Researchers deemed the diversity estimates from one million T cells underestimates.

A sample-barcoded 5' primer and a J-beta primer mix were used in a second PCR of about 7 to 12 cycles. Every sample gave at least 3 million paired-end reads containing CDR3. TCRdb redid the calling of the 5' RACE reads with MiXCR, one entry per CDR3 protein. This table holds 1.6 million or so distinct CDR3 sequences, about 35% found once. The germline V gene encodes CDR1 DFQATT and CDR2 SNEGSKA (reference sequence). Trimming left V 6 bases short and J 12 bases short, with 15 bases between. There are 11 residues in the CDR3. Only a few counts were recorded for this clonotype. Antigen: not known. Donors ranged from about 6 to 95 years old and were healthy Caucasians in Russia.

This clonotype was obtained from a woman aged 30 to 39 in good health. The sequencing sample was made of blood. The rearrangement links TRBV20-1 to TRBJ2-1; D is unresolved. The CDR3 nucleotides read TGCAGTGCCCAACACTGGAACGGGCAGTTCTTC. This translates into CSAQHWNGQFF.